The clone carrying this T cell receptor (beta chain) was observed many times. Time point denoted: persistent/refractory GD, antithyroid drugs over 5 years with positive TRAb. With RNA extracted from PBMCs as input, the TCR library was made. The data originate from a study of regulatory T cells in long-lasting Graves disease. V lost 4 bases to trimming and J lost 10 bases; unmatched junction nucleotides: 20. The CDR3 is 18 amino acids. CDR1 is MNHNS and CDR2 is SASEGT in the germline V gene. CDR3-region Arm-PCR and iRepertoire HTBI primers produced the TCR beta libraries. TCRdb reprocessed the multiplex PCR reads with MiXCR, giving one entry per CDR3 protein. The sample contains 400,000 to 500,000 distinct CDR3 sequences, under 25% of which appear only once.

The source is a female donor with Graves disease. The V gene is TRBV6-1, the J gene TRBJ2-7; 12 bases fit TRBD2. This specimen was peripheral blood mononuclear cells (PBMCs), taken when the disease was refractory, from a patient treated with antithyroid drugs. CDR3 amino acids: CASSAYRAPRLAGVAQYF. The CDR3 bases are TGTGCCAGCAGTGCCTACAGGGCTCCGAGACTAGCGGGAGTAGCACAGTACTTC.